The text below deals with one T cell receptor beta chain. This clonotype came up many times. Its cognate antigen has yet to be identified. Nothing much larger sits one base from this clone, and base qualities are not available. This sample stems from a study of T-cell reconstitution after alpha-beta-depleted transplantation in children (dated by TCRdb to about 2016). Background for the entire study: Using TCR repertoire profiling, the study quantitatively followed how T-cell immune reconstitution unfolded in children after TCRalphabeta/CD19-depleted allogeneic hematopoietic cell transplantation.

The method was PCR. TCRdb records Illumina HiSeq 2500 as the sequencer. Molecular barcoding was employed in the preparation of TCR libraries, with unique molecular identifiers being used to normalize TCRbeta repertoire quantification. TCRdb passed the public sequencing reads through fastp at Q25 and MiXCR, retaining productive beta sequences. Each record represents a unique CDR3 protein, reported with the most common genes and DNA among its rows. For this sample the table gives about 690,000 distinct CDR3 sequences, of which 16% were detected only once. The ten largest make up approximately 1.1% of the sample. Reading the germline V gene gives CDR1 SQVTM and CDR2 ANQGSEA. The CDR3 contains 12 residues, cysteine and phenylalanine counted. Only the CDR3 DNA is retained, 36 bases long and in frame from the first base. V is cut back by 6 bases and J by 6 bases, with 7 bases in the junction unmatched.

The sequence came from a human donor who donated a stem cell graft to a child with acute myeloid leukemia. This material consisted of PBMCs from the stem cell graft donor, taken from the stem cell graft. The sequence is built from TRBV29-1 and TRBJ1-2; 7 of the junction bases match TRBD1. The nucleotide sequence reads TGCAGCGTCAGTCCCGGGACAGATGGCTACACCTTC. It is translated as CSVSPGTDGYTF.